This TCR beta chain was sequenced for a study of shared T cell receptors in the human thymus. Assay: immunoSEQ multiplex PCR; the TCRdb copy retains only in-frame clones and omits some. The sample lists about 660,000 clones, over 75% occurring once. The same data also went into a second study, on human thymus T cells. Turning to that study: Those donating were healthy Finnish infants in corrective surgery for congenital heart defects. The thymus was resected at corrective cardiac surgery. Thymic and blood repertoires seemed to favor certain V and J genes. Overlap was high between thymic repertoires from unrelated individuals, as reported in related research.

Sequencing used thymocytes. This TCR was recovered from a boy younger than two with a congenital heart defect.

CDR3 DNA sequence: TGTGCCAGCCGGTTTAGGGGTGTTCCTAGCACAGATACGCAGTATTTT. Its translation: CASRFRGVPSTDTQYF. The rearrangement joins TRBV6-4 to TRBJ2-3; maybe TRBD1 (5 bases). This CDR3 is 16 amino acids long. CDR1 is MRHNA, CDR2 SNTAGT, per germline. The V gene lost 8 bases and the J gene lost 0 bases, with 18 bases spanning the gap.